This T cell receptor (beta chain) was sequenced in a study of patients and donors after allogeneic stem cell transplantation. In TCRdb, the RT-PCR reads were re-called with MiXCR into one record per CDR3 protein. The sample consists of about 210,000 distinct CDR3 sequences, 38% of them appearing once. The sample comprised blood, either unsorted or a sorted T cell fraction (not recorded which). This TCR was recovered from a human donor who was either an allogeneic HSCT recipient or a stem cell or donor lymphocyte infusion donor (not recorded which). It is not recorded whose cells these are; they may come from a transplant donor.

CDR3 DNA sequence: TGCAGTGCTCGTACCCCCTCCCGGGAGCAGTTCTTC. Translating it yields CSARTPSREQFF. V usage is TRBV20-1 and J usage is TRBJ2-1; D remains ambiguous. The CDR3 length is 12 residues. V lost 5 bases and J lost 10, with 15 bases in between. Germline-derived CDR1 and CDR2 are DFQATT and SNEGSKA (reference sequence).